Below, one TCR beta chain is given with its context. It differs at one base from a far larger clone, so likely a read error. The data are from a study of blood T cell repertoires in COVID-19. Study background: Sites in the United States, Italy and Spain provided acute and convalescent COVID-19 samples.

TCRdb keeps only in-frame clones here, not all; method: immunoSEQ multiplex PCR. Among some 250,000 clones listed, roughly 89% were seen once. Sequenced input: peripheral blood. The sequence came from a man younger than 40 who had recovered from COVID-19.

The CDR3 here is CASSLTENTEAFF. CDR3 nucleotide sequence: TGTGCCAGCAGCCTGACAGAGAACACTGAAGCTTTCTTT. The genes are TRBV6-4 and TRBJ1-1; possible D gene TRBD1, 5 bases. V dropped 6 bases and J dropped 1 base, with 9 bases sitting between them. The V gene's germline CDR1 is MRHNA and CDR2 SNTAGT. This CDR3 contains 13 residues.